This TCR beta chain is from a study of CD8 T cells in ankylosing spondylitis. TCRdb itself ran the 5' RACE reads through MiXCR, one entry per CDR3 protein. The sample lists almost 400,000 distinct CDR3 sequences; around 24% were seen once. Findings of the study overall: Within ankylosing spondylitis blood, a TCR beta motif made up of eight highly homologous variants appeared to be characteristic. The clones that were linked to disease were reported to be significantly enriched in matched synovial fluid samples from ankylosing spondylitis patients. CD8+ cells made up the disease-linked clones, which were relatively rare in peripheral blood.

V lost 3 bases to trimming and J lost 9 bases; unmatched junction nucleotides: 9. The CDR3 extends over 13 amino acids. The germline CDR1 and CDR2 sequences are DFQATT and SNEGSKA (reference sequence). Concerning this clonotype: The antigen is unknown.

The TCR comes from a male donor with ankylosing spondylitis. The sample comprised blood, either unsorted or a sorted T cell fraction (not recorded which). V and J are TRBV20-1 and TRBJ2-7, with 9 bases that match TRBD1. CDR3 amino acids: CSARIRDRAGQYF. The CDR3 nucleotides are TGCAGTGCTAGGATCCGGGACAGGGCTGGGCAGTACTTC.